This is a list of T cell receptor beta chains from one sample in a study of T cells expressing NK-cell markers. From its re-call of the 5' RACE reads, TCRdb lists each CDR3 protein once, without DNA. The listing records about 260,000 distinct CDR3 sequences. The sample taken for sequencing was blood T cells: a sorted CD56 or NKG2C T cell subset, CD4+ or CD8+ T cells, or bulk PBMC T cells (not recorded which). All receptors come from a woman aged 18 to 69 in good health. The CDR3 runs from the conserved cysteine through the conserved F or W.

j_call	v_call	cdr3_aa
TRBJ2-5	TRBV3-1	CASSQVDRFRETQYF
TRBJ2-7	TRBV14	CASSPRFETGPYEQYF
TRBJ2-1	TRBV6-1	CASNHRDRGSEQFF
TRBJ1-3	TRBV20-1	CSAPQSPGNTIYF
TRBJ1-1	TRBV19	CATEGWTEAFF
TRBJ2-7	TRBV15	CATSRERGSSYEQYF
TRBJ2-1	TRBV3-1	CASSRVIAGGEEFF
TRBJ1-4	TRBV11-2	CASSPNRGGFPTNEKLFF
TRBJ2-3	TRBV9	CASSARGIEGTDTQYF
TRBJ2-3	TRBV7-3	CASSPRVSTDTQYF
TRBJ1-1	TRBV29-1	CSVEKGQGTEAFF
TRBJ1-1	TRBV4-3	CASSQLREDTEAFF
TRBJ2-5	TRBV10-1	CASIKRRITGGQETQYF
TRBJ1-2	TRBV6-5	CASRQGNYGYTF
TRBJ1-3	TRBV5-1	CASSAGTDGNTIYF
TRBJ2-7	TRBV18	CASSPRDNYEQYF
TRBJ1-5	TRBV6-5	CASSYRVGQPQHF
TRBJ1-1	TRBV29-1	CSVRSTVNTEAFF
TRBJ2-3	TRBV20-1	CSASPGTDTQYF
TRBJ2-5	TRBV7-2	CASSLSWTSGFQETQYF
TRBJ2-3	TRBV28	CASSPFQLSTQYF
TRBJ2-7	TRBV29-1	CSGGGSSYEQYF
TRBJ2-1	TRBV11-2	CASRDLAGPFNEQFF
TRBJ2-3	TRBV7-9	CASSSARGPDTQYF
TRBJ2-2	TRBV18	CASSPQLGPGELFF
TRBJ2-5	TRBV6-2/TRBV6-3	CASNRGQRGPQETQYF
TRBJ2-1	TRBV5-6	CASSFGDRDLGYNEQFF
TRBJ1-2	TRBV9	CASSAEGAYGYTF
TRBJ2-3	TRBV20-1	CSPDDSTDTQYF
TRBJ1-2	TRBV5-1	CASSLLAAANYGYTF
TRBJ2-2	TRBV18	CASSTWTGANTGELFF
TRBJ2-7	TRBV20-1	CSAHPGGGLAGYEQYF
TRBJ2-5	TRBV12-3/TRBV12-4	CASSLSRGLALGGYF
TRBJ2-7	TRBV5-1	CASSLELAGGGRYEQYF
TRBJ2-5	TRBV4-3	CASSQDRQETQYF
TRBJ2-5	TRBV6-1	CASSRTDRGPQETQYF